These T cell receptor beta chains were read from a single sample in a study of blood T cell repertoires in COVID-19. The assay was immunoSEQ multiplex PCR, and TCRdb's table has in-frame clones only and misses some. The sample includes around 500,000 clones, approximately 85% of them seen just once. The sequencing input was peripheral blood. These receptors were collected from a human donor in a cohort sampled during active COVID-19. Both conserved end residues are part of each CDR3. Fields, in order: D gene, V gene, clone size, CDR3 length, J gene, CDR3 protein, CDR3 DNA. The D gene is left open where the match is weak. Clone size, where shown, is once, few, many, or a class for clones that have expanded.

>NA|TRBV10-1|once|13|TRBJ1-4
CASSESTREKLFF
TGCGCCAGCAGTGAGTCGACTCGGGAAAAACTGTTTTTT
>NA|TRBV28|NA|12|TRBJ1-5
CASSPLNQPQHF
TGTGCCAGCAGCCCTCTCAATCAGCCCCAGCATTTT
>TRBD1|TRBV19|NA|17|TRBJ1-3
CASSGQGIWTSGNTIYF
TGTGCCAGTTCGGGACAGGGTATTTGGACCTCTGGAAACACCATATATTTT
>NA|TRBV12-3/TRBV12-4|NA|12|TRBJ1-1
CASRVGHGEAFF
TGTGCCAGCAGGGTCGGACACGGTGAAGCTTTCTTT
>TRBD1|TRBV27|NA|15|TRBJ2-7
CASSSPGQGSYEQYF
TGTGCCAGCAGTTCACCGGGACAGGGTTCCTACGAGCAGTACTTC
>TRBD1|TRBV4-1|few|15|TRBJ1-3
CASSRTGVSGNTIYF
TGCGCCAGCAGCCGGACAGGGGTCAGTGGAAACACCATATATTTT
>TRBD1|TRBV6-5|NA|14|TRBJ1-4
CAIDTGTVNEKLFF
TGTGCCATCGATACCGGGACAGTTAATGAAAAACTGTTTTTT
>TRBD1|TRBV28|NA|14|TRBJ1-1
CASRKTGGNTEAFF
TGTGCCAGCAGGAAGACAGGGGGGAACACTGAAGCTTTCTTT
>NA|TRBV9|few|14|TRBJ1-6
CASSVRQYNSPLHF
TGTGCCAGCAGCGTTCGACAGTATAATTCCCCCCTCCACTTT
>NA|TRBV28|NA|15|TRBJ2-1
CASRPSGDFYNEQFF
TGTGCCAGCCGACCCTCCGGAGACTTTTACAATGAGCAGTTCTTC
>TRBD2|TRBV19|NA|15|TRBJ2-1
CASTLSGSSYNEQFF
TGTGCCAGTACTCTGAGCGGGAGCTCCTACAATGAGCAGTTCTTC
>NA|TRBV2|NA|14|TRBJ1-4
CASQVRGEGEKLFF
TGTGCCAGCCAGGTGCGGGGAGAAGGTGAAAAACTGTTTTTT
>NA|TRBV5-6|NA|15|TRBJ1-5
CASSLGPSNNQPQHF
TGTGCCAGCAGCTTGGGTCCGAGTAACAATCAGCCCCAGCATTTT
>NA|TRBV11-1|NA|12|TRBJ1-1
CASRSMNTEAFF
TGTGCCAGCAGGAGCATGAACACTGAAGCTTTCTTT
>TRBD1|TRBV4-1|NA|16|TRBJ2-6
CASSLQGLTGANVLTF
TGCGCCAGCAGCCTACAGGGGCTTACTGGGGCCAACGTCCTGACTTTC
>NA|TRBV7-2|NA|13|TRBJ2-3
CASTDPSTDTQYF
TGTGCCTCTACAGATCCTAGCACAGATACGCAGTATTTT
>NA|TRBV10-3|NA|13|TRBJ1-2
CAISVTGLLGYTF
TGTGCCATCAGTGTAACAGGGTTGCTTGGCTACACCTTC
>TRBD1|TRBV5-5|NA|15|TRBJ1-1
CASSLIPDRAAEAFF
TGTGCCAGCAGCTTAATACCGGACAGGGCTGCTGAAGCTTTCTTT
>TRBD1|TRBV7-8|NA|14|TRBJ2-7
CASSPGTGSYEQYF
TGTGCCAGCAGCCCCGGGACAGGGTCCTACGAGCAGTACTTC
>NA|TRBV21-1|NA|17|TRBJ1-3
CASSNGSGQNSGNTIYF
TGTGCCAGCAGCAACGGATCAGGACAGAACTCTGGAAACACCATATATTTT
>NA|TRBV3-1/TRBV3-2|NA|14|TRBJ2-7
CASSHWGETYEQYF
TGTGCCAGCAGCCACTGGGGGGAGACGTACGAGCAGTACTTC
>NA|TRBV9|NA|15|TRBJ2-5
CASSVGRRTQETQYF
TGTGCCAGCAGCGTAGGCAGGCGGACACAAGAGACCCAGTACTTC
>NA|TRBV7-9|NA|13|TRBJ2-3
CASSAISSDTQYF
TGTGCCAGCAGCGCCATTTCTAGCGATACGCAGTATTTT
>NA|TRBV21-1|NA|18|TRBJ2-3
CARILAGGRSWVPDTQYF
TGTGCCAGGATACTAGCGGGAGGAAGGTCTTGGGTCCCAGATACGCAGTATTTT
>NA|TRBV28|NA|16|TRBJ1-3
CASSSAGSVSGNTIYF
TGTGCCAGCAGTTCGGCAGGATCAGTCTCTGGAAACACCATATATTTT
>TRBD2|TRBV7-3|NA|14|TRBJ2-4
CASSRAGGTDIQYF
TGTGCCAGCAGCCGAGCGGGAGGAACGGACATTCAGTACTTC
>NA|TRBV11-2|NA|13|TRBJ2-5
CASSWGHQETQYF
TGTGCCAGCAGCTGGGGGCACCAAGAGACCCAGTACTTC
>TRBD1|TRBV7-9|NA|17|TRBJ2-5
CASSLVGDRGSQETQYF
TGTGCCAGCAGCTTAGTAGGCGACAGGGGAAGCCAAGAGACCCAGTACTTC
>NA|TRBV9|few|14|TRBJ1-2
CASSVQGGTYGYTF
TGTGCCAGCAGCGTGCAGGGAGGAACCTATGGCTACACCTTC
>TRBD2|TRBV5-4|NA|15|TRBJ2-2
CASSLSSGRNGELFF
TGTGCCAGCAGCTTGTCTAGCGGGAGAAACGGGGAGCTGTTTTTT
>NA|TRBV7-2|NA|19|TRBJ1-3
CASSLEGWEVLGSGNTIYF
TGTGCCAGCAGCTTAGAGGGTTGGGAGGTTTTGGGCTCTGGAAACACCATATATTTT
>TRBD2|TRBV7-9|NA|14|TRBJ2-7
CASSLPGLGYEQYF
TGTGCCAGCAGCTTACCGGGACTAGGTTACGAGCAGTACTTC
>NA|TRBV7-2|NA|15|TRBJ1-2
CASSPSWGRNYGYTF
TGTGCCAGCAGCCCGAGCTGGGGCAGAAACTATGGCTACACCTTC
>TRBD2|TRBV5-1|NA|15|TRBJ2-7
CASSYGLAGSYEQYF
TGCGCCAGCAGCTACGGACTAGCGGGCTCCTACGAGCAGTACTTC
>NA|TRBV28|NA|15|TRBJ2-3
CASSLKRGYTDTQYF
TGTGCCAGCAGTTTGAAAAGGGGGTACACAGATACGCAGTATTTT
>NA|TRBV2|NA|15|TRBJ1-1
CASSQGQTGGTEAFF
TGTGCCAGCAGTCAAGGACAAACGGGGGGTACTGAAGCTTTCTTT
>NA|TRBV28|NA|15|TRBJ1-5
CASSLSRGGNQPQHF
TGTGCCAGCAGTTTATCCCGAGGAGGGAATCAGCCCCAGCATTTT
>TRBD1|TRBV30|NA|15|TRBJ1-3
CAWSEDRNPGNTIYF
TGTGCCTGGAGCGAGGACAGGAACCCTGGAAACACCATATATTTT
>TRBD2|TRBV6-5|NA|13|TRBJ2-1
CASSSGIEYEQFF
TGTGCCAGCAGTAGCGGGATTGAGTATGAGCAGTTCTTC
>TRBD1|TRBV25-1|NA|16|TRBJ1-4
CASSGLRTGGNEKLFF
TGTGCCAGCAGTGGTTTACGGACAGGGGGCAATGAAAAACTGTTTTTT